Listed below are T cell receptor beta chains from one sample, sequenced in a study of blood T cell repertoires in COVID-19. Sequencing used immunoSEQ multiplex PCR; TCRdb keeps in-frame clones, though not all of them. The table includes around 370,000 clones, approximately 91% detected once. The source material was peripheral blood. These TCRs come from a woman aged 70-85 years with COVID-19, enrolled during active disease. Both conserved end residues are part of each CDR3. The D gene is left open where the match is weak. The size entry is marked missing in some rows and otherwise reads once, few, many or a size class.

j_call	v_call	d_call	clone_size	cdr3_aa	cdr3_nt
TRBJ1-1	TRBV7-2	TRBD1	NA	CASSFSIPTGSAEAFF	TGTGCCAGCAGCTTCTCTATCCCGACAGGGTCAGCTGAAGCTTTCTTT
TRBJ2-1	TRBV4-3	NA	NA	CASSPSSYPFNEQFF	TGCGCCAGCAGCCCCTCGTCGTATCCCTTCAATGAGCAGTTCTTC
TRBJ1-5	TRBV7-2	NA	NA	CASRQKYPAGMDSNQPQHF	TGTGCCAGCAGGCAAAAGTATCCGGCAGGGATGGATAGCAATCAGCCCCAGCATTTT
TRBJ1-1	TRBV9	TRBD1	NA	CASSVQTVQGEVFF	TGTGCCAGCAGCGTCCAAACGGTTCAGGGGGAGGTTTTCTTT
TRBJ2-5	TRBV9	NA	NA	CASNHATYDRPRETQYF	TGTGCCAGCAATCACGCGACCTACGACAGGCCTAGGGAGACCCAGTACTTC
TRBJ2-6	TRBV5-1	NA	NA	CASSLGAAGANVLTF	TGCGCCAGCAGCTTGGGCGCGGCCGGGGCCAACGTCCTGACTTTC
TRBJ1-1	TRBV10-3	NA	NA	CAISELGTNTEAFF	TGTGCCATCAGTGAGCTCGGGACAAACACTGAAGCTTTCTTT
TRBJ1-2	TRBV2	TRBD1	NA	CASTGTGGDGYTF	TGTGCCAGCACCGGGACAGGGGGTGATGGCTACACCTTC
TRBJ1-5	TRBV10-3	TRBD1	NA	CAISETGDSQPQHF	TGTGCCATCAGTGAGACAGGGGATAGTCAGCCCCAGCATTTT
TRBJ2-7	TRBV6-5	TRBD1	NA	CASSYSTGGARYEQYF	TGTGCCAGCAGTTACTCGACAGGGGGCGCAAGGTACGAGCAGTACTTC
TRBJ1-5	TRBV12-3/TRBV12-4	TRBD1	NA	CASRTGVQPQHF	TGTGCCAGCAGAACAGGGGTCCAGCCCCAGCATTTT
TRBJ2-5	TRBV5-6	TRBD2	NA	CASSPTAGIQETQYF	TGTGCCAGCAGCCCCACAGCGGGGATCCAAGAGACCCAGTACTTC
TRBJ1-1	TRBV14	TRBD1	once	CASSQERTGRSAEAFF	TGTGCCAGCAGCCAAGAACGGACAGGGCGCTCCGCTGAAGCTTTCTTT
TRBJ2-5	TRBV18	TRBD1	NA	CASSPRTGSHQETQYF	TGTGCCAGCTCACCTCGGACAGGAAGCCACCAAGAGACCCAGTACTTC
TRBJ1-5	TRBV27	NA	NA	CASSKRGSYGNQPQHF	TGTGCCAGCTCCAAGCGGGGATCGTATGGCAATCAGCCCCAGCATTTT